One and the same sample provided the 21 T cell receptor beta chains below, sequenced in a study of blood T cell repertoires in COVID-19. The protocol was immunoSEQ multiplex PCR, while the TCRdb copy is restricted to in-frame clones and leaves out a portion. This table holds roughly 150,000 clones, 70% to 90% found once. Material for sequencing was peripheral blood. These receptors were taken from a man aged 45-65 years who had recovered from COVID-19.

The rearrangement uses TRBV6-4 and TRBJ2-3; possibly TRBD1 for D (5 bases). Germline lookup yields CDR1 MRHNA and CDR2 SNTAGT. The CDR3 spans 15 residues. Trimming took 3 bases from V and 2 from J, leaving 12 bases between them. In nucleotides, the CDR3 is TGTGCCAGCAGTGAACAGGTCTCATCCACAGATACGCAGTATTTT. It translates to CASSEQVSSTDTQYF.

The chain couples TRBV28 to TRBJ2-5, with TRBD1 identical over 7 bases. Germline-derived CDR1 and CDR2 are MDHEN and SYDVKM. This CDR3 is 15 amino acids long. Losses at the gene ends were 7 bases for V and 4 bases for J; bases not matched to a gene: 12. The CDR3 loop is CASIRPGGAGETQYF. CDR3 nucleotide sequence: TGTGCCAGCATTAGGCCAGGGGGAGCAGGAGAGACCCAGTACTTC.

The chain links TRBV24-1 to TRBJ1-1; D not certain. The CDR3 runs to 12 residues. Germline loops: CDR1 KGHDR, CDR2 SFDVKD. Trimming stripped 5 bases from V and 8 bases from J, with 11 bases between. The CDR3 sequence: CATSGPRGEAFF. CDR3 nucleotide sequence: TGTGCCACCAGTGGGCCCCGAGGGGAAGCTTTCTTT.

The V and J genes are TRBV4-3 and TRBJ1-1; TRBD1 matches at 7 bases. Germline CDR1 and CDR2: LGHNA and YSLEER. This CDR3 has 16 residues. V was pared by 4 bases and J by 0 bases, with 8 bases of the junction left unmatched. This CDR3 is CASSRKATGVNTEAFF. As DNA, the CDR3 is TGCGCCAGCAGCCGAAAGGCCACAGGGGTGAACACTGAAGCTTTCTTT.

The chain is built from TRBV2 and TRBJ2-4; 8 bases line up with TRBD1. The CDR3 extends over 17 amino acids. With V trimmed by 6 bases and J by 1 base, 11 bases remained unmatched. Germline V CDR1 and CDR2: SNHLY, FYNNEI. In DNA, the CDR3 is TGTGCCAGCAGGAAAGGGGCAGACAGGGGTGCCAAAAACATTCAGTACTTC. It yields the protein CASRKGADRGAKNIQYF.

The chain couples TRBV7-2 to TRBJ2-2, with TRBD2 matching over 8 bases. Losses at the gene ends were 5 bases for V and 3 bases for J; bases not matched to a gene: 5. Germline assignment: CDR1 SGHTA and CDR2 FQGNSA. The CDR3 contains 15 residues. The CDR3: CASSASGSHTGELFF. The CDR3 region has the DNA TGTGCCAGCAGCGCGAGCGGGAGCCACACCGGGGAGCTGTTTTTT. The variable domain in full, with the rest retrieved from reference TRBV7-2 and TRBJ2-2, is GAGVSQSPSNKVTEKGKDVELRCDPISGHTALYWYRQSLGQGLEFLIYFQGNSAPDKSGLPSDRFSAERTGGSVSTLTIQRTQQEDSAVYLCASSASGSHTGELFFGEGSRLTVL.

In its sample, this clone was seen once. J is TRBJ2-5 and V is TRBV6-6; D is undetermined. Germline values: CDR1 MNHNY, CDR2 SVGAGI (reference sequence). CDR3 size: 14 residues. The ends were cut back, 0 bases at V and 2 bases at J, with 7 bases in the middle. CDR3 amino acids: CASSYSSGQETQYF. Written as DNA, the CDR3 is TGTGCCAGCAGTTACTCTTCAGGACAAGAGACCCAGTACTTC.

This rearrangement joins TRBV7-3 to TRBJ1-4; D is undetermined. This CDR3 region has 15 residues. Germline V lookup: CDR1 SGHTA, CDR2 FQGTGA. Trimming took off 7 bases at V and 6 bases at J, with 18 bases between the two ends. CDR3 sequence (DNA): TGTGCCAGCACCAACTATGGAGGTGGGGATGAAAAACTGTTTTTT. Amino acids: CASTNYGGGDEKLFF.

This clone was seen only once. The chain links TRBV4-3 to TRBJ1-4, with TRBD1 matching 8 bases. The V gene end was trimmed by 4 bases and the J gene end by 7 bases; junction bases not matched to a gene: 14. The germline gives CDR1 LGHNA, CDR2 YSLEER. The CDR3 is made up of 17 amino acids. CDR3 residues: CASSLLLGAGGGEKLFF. CDR3 sequence (DNA): TGCGCCAGCAGCCTTTTACTCGGGGCAGGGGGCGGTGAAAAACTGTTTTTT.

In this sample, this clone turned up a few times. The J gene is TRBJ2-5, the V gene TRBV7-3; 12 nucleotides agree with TRBD2. The V gene end was trimmed by 5 bases and the J gene end by 1 base; junction bases not matched to a gene: 5. CDR3 length: 16 amino acids. CDR1 is SGHTA, CDR2 FQGTGA, per germline. CDR3 amino acids: CASSPGTSGFQETQYF. For the CDR3, the DNA is TGTGCCAGCAGCCCCGGGACTAGCGGGTTCCAAGAGACCCAGTACTTC.

This clone was detected once. The chain recombines TRBV7-2 with TRBJ1-2; 9 positions match TRBD1. In germline, CDR1 is SGHTA, CDR2 FQGNSA. The trim removed 7 bases at V and 4 bases at J, leaving 13 bases unmatched. The CDR3 covers 16 residues. CDR3 nucleotides: TGTGCCAGCACTAAAACCCCCGGGACAGGGATCTATGGCTACACCTTC. Translating it yields CASTKTPGTGIYGYTF.

The chain combines TRBV5-1 with TRBJ2-2; D remains ambiguous. Trimming took off 0 bases at V and 2 bases at J, with 11 bases between the two ends. CDR1 is SGHRS and CDR2 is YFSETQ in the germline V gene. This CDR3 spans 16 amino acids. This CDR3 reads CASSLDTTPNTGELFF. For the CDR3, the DNA is TGCGCCAGCAGCTTGGATACTACACCTAACACCGGGGAGCTGTTTTTT.

This clone turned up a few times. The chain is built from TRBV4-1 and TRBJ2-7, with D tentatively TRBD2 (5 bases). V shed 1 base and J shed 2 bases, with 9 bases lying between them. The CDR3 is 14 residues long. Germline CDR1 and CDR2: MGHRA and YSYEKL. In DNA, the CDR3 is TGCGCCAGCAGCCAAGTTGACGGGGCCTACGAGCAGTACTTC. Its translation is CASSQVDGAYEQYF.

The gene calls are TRBV7-2 and TRBJ2-5; 8 positions match TRBD2. This CDR3 has 14 amino acids. Germline loops: CDR1 SGHTA, CDR2 FQGNSA. The trim removed 5 bases at V and 4 bases at J, leaving 6 bases unmatched. The CDR3 spells CASSPPGGAETQYF. The CDR3 DNA reads TGTGCCAGCAGCCCTCCGGGAGGGGCAGAGACCCAGTACTTC.

V and J are TRBV10-3 and TRBJ1-1; weak D call: TRBD1 (6 bases). The CDR3 has 14 residues. The germline gives CDR1 ENHRY, CDR2 SYGVKD. V was pared by 6 bases and J by 2 bases, with 13 bases between. CDR3 coding DNA: TGTGCCATCAGCCCCGGGACACCAAACACTGAAGCTTTCTTT. Amino acids: CAISPGTPNTEAFF.

The chain joins TRBV10-3 to TRBJ1-4; 7 positions agree with TRBD1. V gave up 6 bases and J gave up 6 bases; unmatched junction bases: 7. The CDR3 is 14 amino acids. Germline V gene data show CDR1 as ENHRY and CDR2 as SYGVKD. The CDR3 DNA follows: TGTGCCATCAGCGCAGGGGGGTCGGATGAAAAACTGTTTTTT. This translates into CAISAGGSDEKLFF.

This chain links TRBV9 with TRBJ1-1; the D gene is possibly TRBD1 (5 bases). V was clipped by 4 bases and J by 3 bases, with 19 bases between them. Germline loops: CDR1 SGDLS, CDR2 YYNGEE. The CDR3 extends over 16 amino acids. This CDR3 is CASSPAVGARDTEAFF. The CDR3 DNA follows: TGTGCCAGCAGCCCAGCCGTAGGGGCAAGGGACACTGAAGCTTTCTTT.

This clone came up a few times. The chain uses TRBV7-9 and TRBJ1-4, with 9 positions matching TRBD1. Germline lookup yields CDR1 SEHNR and CDR2 FQNEAQ (reference sequence). Trimming took 5 bases from V and 8 from J; bases not matched to a gene: 6. The CDR3 covers 14 residues. The CDR3 region is CASSIQGAEEKLFF. The CDR3 DNA reads TGTGCCAGCAGCATACAGGGGGCGGAAGAAAAACTGTTTTTT.

The chain has TRBV7-3 and TRBJ2-6; TRBD1 agrees at 8 bases. With 5 bases clipped from V and 0 bases from J, the junction kept 6 bases outside the gene matches. The CDR3 is 17 amino acids. CDR1 SGHTA and CDR2 FQGTGA come from the germline V gene. DNA for the CDR3: TGTGCCAGCAGCGCGACAGGGGTCTCCTCTGGGGCCAACGTCCTGACTTTC. Its translation: CASSATGVSSGANVLTF.

The chain recombines TRBV2 with TRBJ2-7; tentative D call: TRBD1 (5 bases). CDR3 length equals 14 residues. Germline CDR1 is SNHLY and CDR2 is FYNNEI. Trimming left V 3 bases short and J 0 bases short, with 9 bases between. CDR3 amino acids: CASSERQLSYEQYF. Here the CDR3 DNA reads TGTGCCAGCAGTGAGAGACAGCTCTCCTACGAGCAGTACTTC.

The V gene is TRBV11-2, the J gene TRBJ1-6; the D gene is possibly TRBD1 (6 bases). CDR3 length equals 16 residues. Trimming took 0 bases from V and 10 from J, leaving 16 bases between them. The V gene's germline CDR1 is SGHAT and CDR2 FQNNGV. The CDR3 sequence: CASSLDRGRGGSPLHF. Written as DNA, the CDR3 is TGTGCCAGCAGCTTAGATCGGGGCAGGGGAGGGTCACCCCTCCACTTT. The entire variable domain, with the rest obtained from reference TRBV11-2 and TRBJ1-6, is as follows: EAGVAQSPRYKIIEKRQSVAFWCNPISGHATLYWYQQILGQGPKLLIQFQNNGVVDDSQLPKDRFSAERLKGVDSTLKIQPAKLEDSAVYLCASSLDRGRGGSPLHFGNGTRLTVT.